These T cell receptor beta chains were read from a single sample in a study of naive and memory T cell subsets. MiXCR was run by TCRdb on the UMI-ligation and nested PCR reads, yielding one entry per CDR3 protein. The sample carries 130,000 to 150,000 distinct CDR3 sequences, about 15% recorded once. Sequencing was carried out using naive CD4+ T cells from blood. All receptors come from a human donor in good health. The CDR3 runs from the conserved cysteine through the conserved F or W. The D gene is left open where the match is weak. The size field is filled for only some rows; it gives once, few, many or a size class.

V gene	J gene	clone size	D gene	CDR3 DNA	CDR3 protein
TRBV11-2	TRBJ2-7	-	TRBD2	TGTGCCAGCAGCATGATAGCGGGAGGGAATTCTTACGAGCAGTACTTC	CASSMIAGGNSYEQYF
TRBV24-1	TRBJ2-5	many	-	TGTGCCACCAGTGACCCCTCGGGCGGAAGAAAAGAGACCCAGTACTTC	CATSDPSGGRKETQYF
TRBV12-3/TRBV12-4	TRBJ1-2	few	-	TGTGCCAGCAGTTTAGCGCCGGGCCGTGGCTACACCTTC	CASSLAPGRGYTF
TRBV5-1	TRBJ2-3	few	-	TGCGCCAGCAGCTTCGGGGGGCAACAAGATACGCAGTATTTT	CASSFGGQQDTQYF
TRBV20-1	TRBJ2-5	-	-	TGCAGCGCCCCGAACCTAGCTGTGAAGACCCAGTACTTC	CSAPNLAVKTQYF
TRBV12-3/TRBV12-4	TRBJ2-3	few	TRBD2	TGTGCCAGCAGTTTCCCCCCCGCGGGAGTCCCAGATACGCAGTATTTT	CASSFPPAGVPDTQYF
TRBV10-3	TRBJ1-5	-	-	TGTGCCATCAGTGAAGGACAGAGCAATCAGCCCCAGCATTTT	CAISEGQSNQPQHF
TRBV25-1	TRBJ2-5	-	-	TGTGCCAGCAGTGAATATCGGACCCAGTACTTC	CASSEYRTQYF
TRBV4-1	TRBJ2-7	-	TRBD2	TGCGCCAGCAGCCAAGAACCCCCATCAGCGGGAGGTGGCGAGCAGTACTTC	CASSQEPPSAGGGEQYF
TRBV20-1	TRBJ2-3	many	TRBD2	TGCAGTGCCGTCAGCGGGAGAGGCACAGATACGCAGTATTTT	CSAVSGRGTDTQYF
TRBV6-6	TRBJ2-5	-	TRBD2	TGTGCCAGCAGTTACCACATGGGAGCGGGAGGATTGGAGACCCAGTACTTC	CASSYHMGAGGLETQYF
TRBV28	TRBJ2-2	few	-	TGTGCCAGCAGTTCCCCCGGCGGGACGAACACCGGGGAGCTGTTTTTT	CASSSPGGTNTGELFF
TRBV9	TRBJ2-1	many	-	TGTGCCAGCAGCCAAGCACGGGGCAATGAGCAGTTCTTC	CASSQARGNEQFF
TRBV4-1	TRBJ2-6	many	-	TGCGCCAGCAGCCAAGGGTTCGATAGATCTGGGGCCAACGTCCTGACTTTC	CASSQGFDRSGANVLTF
TRBV7-9	TRBJ2-1	-	TRBD2	TGTGCCAGCAAATCTTCAAGTACTAGCGGGAGTCGGGAGTTCTTC	CASKSSSTSGSREFF
TRBV28	TRBJ1-6	-	TRBD1	TGTGCCAGCAGTACCACCGGGACAGGGCCCTCACCCCTCCACTTT	CASSTTGTGPSPLHF
TRBV4-3	TRBJ2-3	many	TRBD2	TGCGCCAGCAGCCAAGGTAGCGGGAGGGCCCGGGGAGATACGCAGTATTTT	CASSQGSGRARGDTQYF
TRBV5-5	TRBJ2-1	-	-	TGTGCCAGCAGCTGGGGGGGACAATACTACAATGAGCAGTTCTTC	CASSWGGQYYNEQFF
TRBV20-1	TRBJ2-7	many	-	TGCAGTGCTAGAGGGGTTAGCGTGGCCTACGAGCAGTACTTC	CSARGVSVAYEQYF
TRBV5-1	TRBJ2-1	-	TRBD2	TGCGCCAGCAGCTTGGAACTAGCGGGAGCAAACAATGAGCAGTTCTTC	CASSLELAGANNEQFF
TRBV9	TRBJ2-7	many	TRBD2	TGTGCCAGCAGCGTAGCGTCAGCGGGAACTTTTTACGAGCAGTACTTC	CASSVASAGTFYEQYF
TRBV20-1	TRBJ2-7	few	TRBD1	TGCAGTGCGCCCCCGGGACAGGGCATCTACGAGCAGTACTTC	CSAPPGQGIYEQYF
TRBV14	TRBJ1-5	-	-	TGTGCCAGCAGCCCAGTGGTTGGGGTAGGTCCCCAGCATTTT	CASSPVVGVGPQHF
TRBV24-1	TRBJ2-5	few	-	TGTGCCACCCTAGGGCCACAGGGTAAAGAGACCCAGTACTTC	CATLGPQGKETQYF
TRBV27	TRBJ2-7	-	-	TGTGCCAGCAGTTTAGCCTGGCGGGATAGCTACGAGCAGTACTTC	CASSLAWRDSYEQYF
TRBV5-4	TRBJ2-1	-	-	TGTGCCAGCAGCTTGTGGGGGTTGCAATTCTTC	CASSLWGLQFF
TRBV2	TRBJ2-1	once	TRBD2	TGTGCCAGCAAGGGAGGGTTTGGCTACAATGAGCAGTTCTTC	CASKGGFGYNEQFF
TRBV20-1	TRBJ2-1	few	TRBD2	TGCAGTGCTAGTAATAGCGGGAGTCCCTACAATGAGCAGTTCTTC	CSASNSGSPYNEQFF
TRBV7-3	TRBJ2-5	-	TRBD2	TGTGCCAGCAGCTTAACAGTACTAGCGGAACAAGAGACCCAGTACTTC	CASSLTVLAEQETQYF
TRBV6-5	TRBJ2-7	few	TRBD1	TGTGCCAGCAGTTACTCGGACAGGGGACCTTACGAGCAGTACTTC	CASSYSDRGPYEQYF
TRBV10-3	TRBJ2-7	-	TRBD2	TGTGCCATCAGTGCGGGACTAGCGGGACCCTACGAGCAGTACTTC	CAISAGLAGPYEQYF
TRBV28	TRBJ2-1	-	-	TGTGCCAGCAGTTTATCGTCCGGCGGGGCGGCTTACAATGAGCAGTTCTTC	CASSLSSGGAAYNEQFF
TRBV6-5	TRBJ2-5	few	-	TGTGCCAGCAGTTCCGACAGGGGAGGGCGAGAGACCCAGTACTTC	CASSSDRGGRETQYF
TRBV6-2/TRBV6-3	TRBJ2-3	few	TRBD2	TGTGCCAGCGGACTAGCGGGTACAGATACGCAGTATTTT	CASGLAGTDTQYF
TRBV5-1	TRBJ1-5	few	-	TGCGCCAGCAGCTGGGACGGGACGGGAAGCAATCAGCCCCAGCATTTT	CASSWDGTGSNQPQHF
TRBV20-1	TRBJ2-3	few	TRBD2	TGCGCCGGTAGGCTAGCGGTGGCAGATACGCAGTATTTT	CAGRLAVADTQYF
TRBV28	TRBJ2-7	many	-	TGTGCCAGCAGTTCCAGTTTCGGGCAGTACTTC	CASSSSFGQYF
TRBV7-3	TRBJ2-6	-	TRBD2	TGTGCCAGCAGCTTTAGTTTCCGGGAGGGCCTTGGGGCCAACGTCCTGACTTTC	CASSFSFREGLGANVLTF
TRBV20-1	TRBJ2-1	-	-	TGCAGTGCTACCAGGAGGGACAATGAGCAGTTCTTC	CSATRRDNEQFF
TRBV14	TRBJ1-4	few	TRBD1	TGTGCCAGCAGCCCACGGACAGGAGGGGAAAAACTGTTTTTT	CASSPRTGGEKLFF
TRBV20-1	TRBJ1-5	once	-	TGCAGTGCTCCTACCGCCCAGGGCAATCAGCCCCAGCATTTT	CSAPTAQGNQPQHF
TRBV7-2	TRBJ1-1	-	-	TGTGCCAGCAGCGTAGGGTTCAACACTGAAGCTTTCTTT	CASSVGFNTEAFF
TRBV7-2	TRBJ2-3	few	TRBD2	TGTGCCAGCAGCTTAGTCTTTTCCCTAGCGGGCACAGATACGCAGTATTTT	CASSLVFSLAGTDTQYF
TRBV20-1	TRBJ2-4	few	-	TGCAGTGCTAGAGATGTTCCCTGGCCCTACCTAGCCAAAAACATTCAGTACTTC	CSARDVPWPYLAKNIQYF
TRBV28	TRBJ2-7	-	TRBD2	TGTGCCAGCAGTTTGGCCCTAGCGGGAATAGGTTACGAGCAGTACTTC	CASSLALAGIGYEQYF
TRBV20-1	TRBJ1-2	-	-	TGCAGTGCTAGTAACGTTAACTATGGCTACACCTTC	CSASNVNYGYTF
TRBV6-5	TRBJ2-3	-	TRBD2	TGTGCCAGCAGGGGCGGGAGCGAACCGTCCGGTACGCAGTATTTT	CASRGGSEPSGTQYF
TRBV19	TRBJ2-3	many	-	TGTGCCAGTAGTCTCGGACTCACGATCACAGATACGCAGTATTTT	CASSLGLTITDTQYF
TRBV7-8	TRBJ1-2	-	TRBD1	TGTGCCAGCAGCTTAGGACAGGGTATAGGCTACACCTTC	CASSLGQGIGYTF
TRBV3-1	TRBJ2-5	-	-	TGTGCCAGCAGCCCCCGGACCGGCCCGGGGGAGACCCAGTACTTC	CASSPRTGPGETQYF
TRBV20-1	TRBJ2-3	few	-	TGCAGTGCTAGAGTATCCACAGATACGCAGTATTTT	CSARVSTDTQYF
TRBV20-1	TRBJ1-4	-	TRBD1	TGCAGTGCTAGAATGGGGGAACAGGGGGGTGAAAAACTGTTTTTT	CSARMGEQGGEKLFF